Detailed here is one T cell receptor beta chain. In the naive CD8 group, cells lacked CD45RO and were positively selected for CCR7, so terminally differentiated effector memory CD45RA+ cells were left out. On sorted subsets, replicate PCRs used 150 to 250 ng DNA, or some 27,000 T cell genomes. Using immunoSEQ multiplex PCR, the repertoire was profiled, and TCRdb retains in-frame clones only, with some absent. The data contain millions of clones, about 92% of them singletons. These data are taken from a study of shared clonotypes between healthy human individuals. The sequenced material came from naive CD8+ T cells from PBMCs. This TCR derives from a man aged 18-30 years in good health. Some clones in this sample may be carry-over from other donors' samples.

Written as DNA, the CDR3 is TGTGCCAGCTCAATGACGGTAACCCAGAAGTCCTACGAGCAGTACTTC. Its protein is CASSMTVTQKSYEQYF. The V call is TRBV18, the J call TRBJ2-7; unclear D gene. Germline loops: CDR1 KGHSH, CDR2 LQKENI. The V end was cut by 5 bases, the J end by 1 base, with 18 bases between. The CDR3 extends over 16 amino acids.